This T cell receptor (beta chain) was retrieved from a study of regulatory T cells in long-lasting Graves disease (dated by TCRdb to about 2021). The study in broad terms: Antithyroid drugs had been taken for less than 3 months by newly diagnosed Graves' disease patients. A total of about 33 samples underwent TCR sequencing, from around 13 patients with persistent Graves' disease and 20 or so patients with newly diagnosed Graves' disease. Peripheral blood TCR sequencing and RNA sequencing compared persistent Graves' disease patients with newly diagnosed Graves' disease patients. The study was registered as a clinical trial and conducted in China. Broader findings and caveats from the paper: Persistent Graves' disease patients showed lower TCR Shannon entropy and fewer highly expanded clones than newly diagnosed patients, suggesting clonal expansion. More public clonotypes were shared among persistent patients (under 3,000) than among newly diagnosed patients (approximately 930). Preferential use of TRBV28, TRBJ1-2 and TRBJ2-5 was observed in persistent disease, whereas TRBV20-1 and TRBJ2-1 were favored in newly diagnosed disease. The authors acknowledged the small sample size as a limitation that may reduce accuracy. Only peripheral blood was studied, because thyroid tissue, the primary lesion, was inaccessible. Sequencing and analysis were restricted to the TCR beta chain.

Sample time point, as interpreted from the label and publication: newly diagnosed GD, antithyroid drugs for less than 3 months. For both TCR sequencing and RNA sequencing, RNA was extracted from PBMCs in TRIzol. Graves' disease was diagnosed according to American Thyroid Association guidelines. Patients were recruited from an endocrinology department in Xi'an, China. From each patient, 8 to 10 milliliters of peripheral blood was collected into an EDTA anticoagulant tube. Ficoll Paque Plus density gradient separation was used to isolate PBMCs, and no further T cell sorting was performed. An Agilent 2100 Bioanalyzer and agarose gel were used to check RNA quality, while a NanoDrop 2000 measured RNA concentration. The method was multiplex PCR. The instrument given in TCRdb is Illumina HiSeq 4000. CDR3 regions were amplified by Arm-PCR with iRepertoire HTBI primers to construct TCR beta libraries. Before sequencing, the PCR products underwent gel purification. The original pipeline was this. Gene usage analysis of CDR3 amino acid clonotypes relied on the roughly 58 TRBV and around 14 TRBJ segments identified across samples. COPE and FqMerger were used to merge filtered high-quality paired reads into contigs. Contigs were aligned with BLAST to IMGT TRBV, TRBD and TRBJ reference genes, and CDR3 was defined per IMGT. Any clonotype with a frequency above 0.1% was classified as a highly expanded clone. Repertoire diversity was measured by Shannon entropy, and V-J evenness by the Gini coefficient. A clonotype was considered public if more than one individual shared it. TCRdb reworked the public reads: Q25 trimming with fastp, MiXCR clone assembly, productive beta chains retained. Under each unique CDR3 protein, matching rows form one entry showing the most common genes and DNA. The V and J calls and clone size come from TCRdb's table, not from the authors' own analysis. For this sample the table gives roughly 610,000 distinct CDR3 sequences, of which under 20% were detected only once. About 17% of the sample is taken by the ten largest.

The CDR3, from cysteine to phenylalanine, totals 9 residues. Just CDR3 DNA is preserved here, 27 bases in frame from base 1. Taken from the germline V gene (reference sequence), the CDR1 and CDR2 loops are DFQATT and SNEGSKA. This clonotype was seen at least ten times. Its recognized antigen is unknown. No base quality information exists; no much larger clone differs at one position. These data also formed part of another study, on T cells in Graves' hyperthyroidism and ophthalmopathy. Per that second paper: Graves' hyperthyroidism was defined as stable when no progression to ophthalmopathy occurred over 18 months of follow-up. Hyperthyroidism patients were aged 18 to 65 years and newly diagnosed, with disease duration of less than 2 months. Exclusion was applied to patients with uncontrolled infections, other autoimmune diseases, pregnancy or lactation. Diagnoses were established on the basis of clinical symptoms, serum thyroxine and TRAb, thyroid ultrasound, and orbital computed tomography. The TCR CDR3 was subjected to a first round of RT-PCR using the HTBI primer set and the Qiagen OneStep RT-PCR kit. Most expanded thyroid clonotypes (frequency above 0.001) were also detected in blood, a finding suggesting that blood repertoires may reflect thyroid immune responses. In cross-validation, a model built on a 13 V-J signature told ophthalmopathy apart from stable hyperthyroidism with 87.88% sensitivity and about 81% specificity, and in testing the same model reached 80%/75%. In validation, the model predicted progression to ophthalmopathy a median of approximately 6.3 months before onset, with around 70% sensitivity and more than 72% specificity. A discovery cohort of about 100 patients, approximately 44 with Graves' ophthalmopathy and approximately 55 with stable Graves' hyperthyroidism, was used to find distinguishing TCR V-J signatures. Prospective prediction of ophthalmopathy was tested in an independent validation cohort consisting of roughly 19 hyperthyroidism patients and approximately 16 patients who later progressed to ophthalmopathy. The 100 discovery patients were randomly split 7:3 into training and test sets. Thyroid tissue and blood T-cell repertoires from roughly six Graves' hyperthyroidism patients were also compared in the study. After blood sampling, hyperthyroidism patients were treated with methimazole at a starting dose of 30 mg daily, and ophthalmopathy patients were treated with high-dose intravenous methylprednisolone. A second multiplex PCR round built the libraries, followed by size selection and purification. Paired-end sequencing of the libraries was performed with 100 bp reads on an Illumina HiSeq2000. Raw data were processed with SOAPnuke, discarding reads with adapters, uncalled bases, mean Phred below 15, or no exact constant-primer or identifier match. High-quality paired reads were merged with COPE v1.2.5, and unique nucleotide sequences were defined as clonotypes. MiTCR v1.1 was used to align the clonotypes against IMGT TRBV, TRBD and TRBJ reference segments. The analysis was restricted to V-J combinations with a frequency above 0.0001, which together covered over 99% of the repertoires. The TCS score was defined as F50 (clonal expansion) divided by E x V (chaos), with BLOSUM62-based TCRdist calculated between CDR3 peptides within each V-J. Welch's t-statistics and random forest reduced several hundred V-J features to under 15, which were used in a naive Bayes classifier (R e1071). No statistical method was used to set the sample size in advance, and investigators knew the group allocation. The paper reports TCR Vbeta CDR3 sequencing of over 120 peripheral blood samples: around 45 ophthalmopathy, some 80 hyperthyroidism and approximately 17 progressor patients.

This TCR derives from a woman younger than 45 with Graves disease. Donor details come from another sample of the same person, matched by shared clones. Sample: peripheral blood mononuclear cells (PBMCs), taken at new diagnosis, from a patient treated with antithyroid drugs. This sequence uses TRBV20-1 and TRBJ2-5, with the D gene call left open. The CDR3 amino acid sequence is: CNPGETQYF. The bases are TGCAACCCCGGGGAGACCCAGTACTTC.